These T cell receptor beta chains were read from a single sample in a study of T cell repertoires in cytomegalovirus infection. Each CDR3 protein gets one entry after TCRdb re-called the reads with MiXCR. In the table there are roughly 350,000 distinct CDR3 sequences, roughly 34% of which are singletons. For these TCRs, the target antigens are not known. The source was cultured PBMCs, collected from culture after CMV antigen stimulation. Source of these receptors: a human donor in good health (CMV status not recorded). Some clones in this sample may be carry-over from other donors' samples. Each CDR3 is given with its conserved first and last residue. D genes are given only for firm matches. Rows give clone size only sometimes, using once, few, many, or a class for an expanded clone.

>many|TRBJ1-3|-|TRBV6-2/TRBV6-3
TGTGCCAGCAATTACGGGACGGACGGAAACACCATATATTTT
CASNYGTDGNTIYF
>-|TRBJ2-3|TRBD1|TRBV6-2/TRBV6-3
TGTGCCAGCAGTTACTGGATCGGACAGGGTACAGATACGCAGTATTTT
CASSYWIGQGTDTQYF
>once|TRBJ2-3|-|TRBV20-1
TGCAGTGCTAGGTTTCCTTCGGGCACAGATACGCAGTATTTT
CSARFPSGTDTQYF
>-|TRBJ1-2|-|TRBV30
TGTGCCTGGAGTGTAAACGAAGGCTATGGCTACACCTTC
CAWSVNEGYGYTF
>-|TRBJ1-3|-|TRBV7-2
TGTGCCAGCAGCTTAGTTGGGAGTCCCCTAAACACCATATATTTT
CASSLVGSPLNTIYF
>-|TRBJ2-5|-|TRBV5-4
TGTGCCAGCAGCCTGGGACATTCGGAGACCCAGTACTTC
CASSLGHSETQYF
>-|TRBJ2-7|TRBD1|TRBV28
TGTGCCAGCAGTCCACGACAGGGGGTTTACGAGCAGTACTTC
CASSPRQGVYEQYF
>-|TRBJ2-1|-|TRBV6-6
TGTGCCACCCAGGGAGCTAGCTCCTACAATGAGCAGTTCTTC
CATQGASSYNEQFF
>once|TRBJ1-1|TRBD1|TRBV19
TGTGCCAGTAGTATGGACAGGAGTCTTGTGAACACTGAAGCTTTCTTT
CASSMDRSLVNTEAFF
>-|TRBJ1-4|-|TRBV28
TGTGCCAGCAGCGGGGGGCTTGGTAATGAAAAACTGTTTTTT
CASSGGLGNEKLFF
>-|TRBJ2-2|-|TRBV6-2/TRBV6-3
TGTGCCAGCAGTTACTCGAGCCAGACTAACACCGGGGAGCTGTTTTTT
CASSYSSQTNTGELFF